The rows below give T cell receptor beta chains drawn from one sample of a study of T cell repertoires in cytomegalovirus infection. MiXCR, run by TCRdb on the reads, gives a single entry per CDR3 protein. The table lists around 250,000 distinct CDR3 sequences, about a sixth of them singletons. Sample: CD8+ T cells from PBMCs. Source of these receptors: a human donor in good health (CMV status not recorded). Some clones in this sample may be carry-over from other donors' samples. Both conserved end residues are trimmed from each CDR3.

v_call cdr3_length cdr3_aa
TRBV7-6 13 ASSARDRGSNEQF
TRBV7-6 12 ASSSGQGPDEQY
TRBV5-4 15 ASSLEAGGQAYNEQF
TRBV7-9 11 ASSSGVPDTQY
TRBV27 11 ASRGNDNYGYT
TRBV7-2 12 ASSLADQIYEQY
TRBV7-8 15 ASSWGLGGYGNSPLH
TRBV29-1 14 SVDGVAGSSYNEQF
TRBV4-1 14 ASSQDGRGAYNEQF
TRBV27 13 ASSPFSGGQETQY
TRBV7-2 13 ASSIRDAYTDTQY
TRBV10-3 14 AISESLGGNNSPLH
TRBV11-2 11 ASLAENTDTQY
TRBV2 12 ASTLQGTLDTQY
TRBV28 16 ASRPGPERGGINEKLF
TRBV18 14 ASSPSQGQGAYEQY
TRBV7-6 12 ASSFSRAQETQY
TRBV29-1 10 SGFQGGDGYT